These T cell receptor beta chains were read from a single sample in a study of T cell changes during pregnancy in multiple sclerosis. Assay: immunoSEQ multiplex PCR; the TCRdb copy retains only in-frame clones and omits some. The sample carries approximately 80,000 clones, 85% to 95% recorded once. Sequencing used peripheral blood, obtained in the second trimester of pregnancy. Receptors originate from a female donor in good health, enrolled as a control in a pregnancy study. Each CDR3 is given with its conserved first and last residue. The order of the fields is J gene, D gene, clone size, V gene, CDR3 protein, CDR3 DNA. The D gene is left open where the match is weak. Size tells how often a clone was seen (once, few, many) or the class of an expanded clone, and some rows leave it out.

J gene: TRBJ1-1
D gene: TRBD1
clone size: .
V gene: TRBV5-6
CDR3 protein: CASSQTPTGAKEAFF
CDR3 DNA: TGTGCCAGCAGCCAAACTCCGACAGGGGCCAAGGAAGCTTTCTTT

J gene: TRBJ2-6
D gene: .
clone size: once
V gene: TRBV30
CDR3 protein: CAWGLLGLSGANVLTF
CDR3 DNA: TGTGCCTGGGGTCTCCTTGGGCTATCCGGGGCCAACGTCCTGACTTTC

J gene: TRBJ2-3
D gene: .
clone size: .
V gene: TRBV4-1
CDR3 protein: CASSHFPRDSRQDTQYF
CDR3 DNA: TGCGCCAGCAGCCATTTTCCCCGGGACTCCCGACAAGATACGCAGTATTTT

J gene: TRBJ2-5
D gene: .
clone size: .
V gene: TRBV6-5
CDR3 protein: CASSRAGSPSTQYF
CDR3 DNA: TGTGCCAGCAGCCGCGCCGGGTCCCCGTCGACCCAGTACTTC

J gene: TRBJ2-7
D gene: TRBD1
clone size: .
V gene: TRBV2
CDR3 protein: CASTLDRYEQYF
CDR3 DNA: TGTGCCAGCACCTTGGACAGGTACGAGCAGTACTTC

J gene: TRBJ1-2
D gene: .
clone size: .
V gene: TRBV4-1
CDR3 protein: CASSQVPGHHNYGYTF
CDR3 DNA: TGCGCCAGCAGCCAAGTTCCGGGACACCATAACTATGGCTACACCTTC

J gene: TRBJ1-2
D gene: TRBD1
clone size: .
V gene: TRBV19
CDR3 protein: CASSPDRVGYGYTF
CDR3 DNA: TGTGCCAGTAGCCCGGACAGGGTGGGCTATGGCTACACCTTC

J gene: TRBJ1-2
D gene: .
clone size: .
V gene: TRBV18
CDR3 protein: CASSRRTASRYGYTF
CDR3 DNA: TGTGCCAGCTCACGACGGACAGCCTCGAGGTATGGCTACACCTTC

J gene: TRBJ1-1
D gene: .
clone size: .
V gene: TRBV5-4
CDR3 protein: CASSLGGYTVFAEAFF
CDR3 DNA: TGTGCCAGCAGCTTGGGAGGGTATACAGTATTCGCTGAAGCTTTCTTT

J gene: TRBJ1-6
D gene: TRBD1
clone size: .
V gene: TRBV5-1
CDR3 protein: CASSFDRGPRSPLHF
CDR3 DNA: TGCGCCAGCAGTTTCGACAGGGGTCCGCGGTCACCCCTCCACTTT

J gene: TRBJ2-3
D gene: TRBD2
clone size: .
V gene: TRBV4-2
CDR3 protein: CASSRLEPGLGTDTQYF
CDR3 DNA: TGTGCCAGCAGCCGCCTCGAACCGGGACTAGGGACAGATACGCAGTATTTT

J gene: TRBJ1-1
D gene: .
clone size: .
V gene: TRBV14
CDR3 protein: CASSLGNVGAFF
CDR3 DNA: TGTGCCAGCAGCCTGGGCAACGTTGGAGCTTTCTTT

J gene: TRBJ1-1
D gene: TRBD1
clone size: .
V gene: TRBV30
CDR3 protein: CAWSGEDRGPTEAFF
CDR3 DNA: TGTGCCTGGAGTGGGGAGGACAGGGGGCCCACTGAAGCTTTCTTT

J gene: TRBJ1-3
D gene: .
clone size: .
V gene: TRBV19
CDR3 protein: CASARVLSSGNTIYF
CDR3 DNA: TGTGCCAGTGCCCGGGTTCTGAGCTCTGGAAACACCATATATTTT

J gene: TRBJ1-2
D gene: .
clone size: .
V gene: TRBV5-6
CDR3 protein: CASSHEANYGYTF
CDR3 DNA: TGTGCCAGCAGCCATGAGGCAAACTATGGCTACACCTTC

J gene: TRBJ1-3
D gene: .
clone size: .
V gene: TRBV27
CDR3 protein: CASIQGSGNTIYF
CDR3 DNA: TGTGCCAGTATACAGGGATCCGGAAACACCATATATTTT

J gene: TRBJ2-2
D gene: TRBD1
clone size: .
V gene: TRBV5-4
CDR3 protein: CASSGTGQGANTGELFF
CDR3 DNA: TGTGCCAGCAGCGGAACCGGACAGGGGGCGAACACCGGGGAGCTGTTTTTT

J gene: TRBJ1-6
D gene: TRBD1
clone size: .
V gene: TRBV29-1
CDR3 protein: CSVAEGQDNSPLHF
CDR3 DNA: TGCAGCGTTGCGGAAGGACAGGATAATTCACCCCTCCACTTT

J gene: TRBJ1-2
D gene: .
clone size: .
V gene: TRBV18
CDR3 protein: CASSPTAGNYGYTF
CDR3 DNA: TGTGCCAGCTCACCTACGGCAGGGAACTATGGCTACACCTTC

J gene: TRBJ2-1
D gene: .
clone size: once
V gene: TRBV2
CDR3 protein: CASSEAAGRGEQFF
CDR3 DNA: TGTGCCAGCAGTGAGGCGGCGGGCCGGGGGGAGCAGTTCTTC

J gene: TRBJ1-2
D gene: .
clone size: .
V gene: TRBV5-4
CDR3 protein: CASSLGQVYGYTF
CDR3 DNA: TGTGCCAGCAGCTTGGGACAGGTTTATGGCTACACCTTC

J gene: TRBJ2-5
D gene: .
clone size: once
V gene: TRBV7-2
CDR3 protein: CASSLVSGIGETQYF
CDR3 DNA: TGTGCCAGCAGCTTAGTATCCGGGATTGGGGAGACCCAGTACTTC

J gene: TRBJ2-3
D gene: .
clone size: .
V gene: TRBV7-2
CDR3 protein: CASSLLRAEDTQYF
CDR3 DNA: TGTGCCAGCAGCTTATTGAGGGCAGAAGATACGCAGTATTTT

J gene: TRBJ1-6
D gene: .
clone size: .
V gene: TRBV27
CDR3 protein: CASRAGVGPNSPLHF
CDR3 DNA: TGTGCCAGCCGTGCGGGAGTAGGCCCGAATTCACCCCTCCACTTT

J gene: TRBJ2-7
D gene: .
clone size: .
V gene: TRBV15
CDR3 protein: CATSREGDFYEQYF
CDR3 DNA: TGTGCCACCAGCAGAGAAGGAGACTTCTACGAGCAGTACTTC

J gene: TRBJ1-5
D gene: .
clone size: once
V gene: TRBV27
CDR3 protein: CASSFSGNQPQHF
CDR3 DNA: TGTGCCAGCAGTTTCAGTGGCAATCAGCCCCAGCATTTT